The 14 T cell receptor beta chains in this list originate from one sample, sequenced in a study of radiation and T cells in renal cell carcinoma. Documented time point: baseline pretreatment blood. Treatment noted: 15 Gy SBRT to primary tumor, nephrectomy 4 weeks later. Libraries were prepared by immunoSEQ multiplex PCR; TCRdb keeps only in-frame clonotypes and omits some of them. The sample comprises about 88,000 clones, 86% of which are singletons, and 7.5% to 8.5% rests with the top ten. The sample here was blood, taken from a patient whose treatment included radiotherapy and nephrectomy. These receptors were taken from a man aged 50 to 60 with renal cell carcinoma.

The chain combines TRBV5-4 with TRBJ2-7; D is perhaps TRBD2 (6 bases). CDR1 is SGHNT and CDR2 is YYREEE in the germline V gene (reference sequence). The CDR3 contains 13 residues. V was trimmed by 4 bases and J by 7 bases, leaving 15 bases between them. CDR3 residues: CASSRGGEREQYF. The CDR3 DNA sequence: TGTGCCAGCAGCCGCGGAGGGGAAAGGGAGCAGTACTTC. Drawing the rest from reference TRBV5-4 and TRBJ2-7, the complete variable domain is ETGVTQSPTHLIKTRGQQVTLRCSSQSGHNTVSWYQQALGQGPQFIFQYYREEENGRGNFPPRFSGLQFPNYSSELNVNALELDDSALYLCASSRGGEREQYFGPGTRLTVT.

The rearrangement links TRBV6-4 to TRBJ2-6, with 7 nucleotides matching TRBD2. J lost 0 bases, V lost 9 bases, and 8 bases had no gene match. CDR1 is MRHNA and CDR2 is SNTAGT in the germline V gene. CDR3 length: 16 amino acids. DNA of the CDR3: TGTGCCAGTTCTAGCGGAGGGAGCTCTGGGGCCAACGTCCTGACTTTC. It yields the protein CASSSGGSSGANVLTF.

The chain couples TRBV6-5 to TRBJ2-7, with D possibly matching TRBD1 (6 bases). The CDR3 totals 16 residues. CDR1 is MNHEY, CDR2 SVGAGI, per germline. With 0 bases removed from V and 6 bases from J, the gap between germline ends came to 18 bases. CDR3 DNA: TGTGCCAGCAGTTACTCAACCAGGCAGTTAGGGGGCGAGCAGTACTTC. Translating gives CASSYSTRQLGGEQYF.

The chain employs TRBV2 and TRBJ1-1, with 9 bases aligning to TRBD1. The CDR3 has 13 residues. J was trimmed by 12 bases and V by 6 bases; bases with no gene match: 11. From germline, CDR1 is SNHLY and CDR2 FYNNEI. In DNA form, the CDR3 reads TGTGCCAGCAGCCTCGGACAGGGGACTTTGACTTTCTTT. Amino acids: CASSLGQGTLTFF.

The genes are TRBV18 and TRBJ2-3; possibly TRBD2 for D (6 bases). Deletions cut 4 bases from V and 1 base from J, with 12 bases between. This CDR3 has 15 residues. CDR1 and CDR2 from the germline V gene are KGHSH and LQKENI. CDR3 loop: CASSLGAGRTDTQYF. As DNA, the CDR3 is TGTGCCAGCTCACTTGGGGCGGGGCGCACAGATACGCAGTATTTT.

The rearrangement uses TRBV6-5 and TRBJ2-1; 15 bases line up with TRBD2. CDR3 size: 15 residues. Losses at the gene ends were 4 bases for V and 6 bases for J; bases not matched to a gene: 1. In germline, CDR1 is MNHEY, CDR2 SVGAGI. The CDR3 loop reads CASSWTSGGVNEQFF. CDR3 nucleotide sequence: TGTGCCAGCAGTTGGACTAGCGGGGGGGTCAATGAGCAGTTCTTC.

J is TRBJ2-1 and V is TRBV10-3; the D is unclear. The ends were cut back, 6 bases at V and 7 bases at J, with 16 bases in the middle. The V gene's germline CDR1 is ENHRY and CDR2 SYGVKD. This CDR3 region has 14 residues. The CDR3 nucleotides are TGTGCCATCAGGACGAACACTGTCGGAAATGAGCAGTTCTTC. As protein: CAIRTNTVGNEQFF.

This clone was recorded a few times. This rearrangement joins TRBV7-9 to TRBJ2-2; D not resolved. V lost 8 bases to trimming and J lost 6 bases, with 19 bases between them. The CDR3 covers 15 residues. Per the germline V gene, CDR1 is SEHNR and CDR2 is FQNEAQ (reference sequence). In nucleotides, the CDR3 is TGTGCCAGCCCCCCCAAGTCCAGAGAGGCCGGGGAGCTGTTTTTT. This sequence encodes CASPPKSREAGELFF.

The chain carries TRBV10-3 and TRBJ1-1; TRBD1 agrees at 8 bases. Looked up from germline, CDR1 is ENHRY and CDR2 is SYGVKD. The CDR3 covers 15 residues. J gave up 1 base and V 4 bases, and 5 bases lay outside the gene matches. The CDR3 DNA follows: TGTGCCATCAGTGCTTTGACAGGGGCGAACACTGAAGCTTTCTTT. Translated, it gives CAISALTGANTEAFF.

As regards this clone: At one boundary the junction diverges from the germline segment, which might be a read error. The rearrangement uses TRBV5-4 and TRBJ2-2; possibly TRBD1 for D (6 bases). This CDR3 is built from 14 residues. Germline CDR1 SGHNT, CDR2 YYREEE (reference sequence). For the CDR3, the DNA is TGTGCCAGCAGCCCCGACAGGAACATCGGGGAGCTGTTTTTT. Translation: CASSPDRNIGELFF.

V usage is TRBV11-2 and J usage is TRBJ1-3; D is unresolved. Trimming took off 1 base at V and 0 bases at J, with 4 bases between the two ends. The CDR3 runs to 14 residues. Germline assignment: CDR1 SGHAT and CDR2 FQNNGV. For the CDR3, the DNA is TGTGCCAGCAGCTTAGCCAACTCTGGAAACACCATATATTTT. Protein sequence: CASSLANSGNTIYF.

This chain uses TRBV14 with TRBJ2-1; perhaps TRBD2 as D (6 bases). Looked up from germline, CDR1 is SGHDN and CDR2 is FVKESK. This CDR3 spans 17 amino acids. Deletions cut 5 bases from V and 0 bases from J, with 17 bases between. As DNA, the CDR3 is TGTGCCAGCAGCACCCACCGGGACTTAAGCTCCTACAATGAGCAGTTCTTC. It codes for CASSTHRDLSSYNEQFF. Complete variable domain (other parts from reference TRBV14 and TRBJ2-1): EAGVTQFPSHSVIEKGQTVTLRCDPISGHDNLYWYRRVMGKEIKFLLHFVKESKQDESGMPNNRFLAERTGGTYSTLKVQPAELEDSGVYFCASSTHRDLSSYNEQFFGPGTRLTVL.

The chain couples TRBV11-2 to TRBJ2-7, with no clear D. Germline lookup yields CDR1 SGHAT and CDR2 FQNNGV. Trimming removed 6 bases at V and 6 bases at J, with 9 bases between. This CDR3 comprises 11 residues. CDR3 coding DNA: TGTGCCAGCAGTAAAACGGGCGAGCAGTACTTC. This translates into CASSKTGEQYF.

This clone was picked up one time. The gene calls are TRBV15 and TRBJ1-5, with D perhaps TRBD1 (6 bases). The CDR3 runs to 14 residues. Germline CDR1 and CDR2: LNHNV and YYDKDF (reference sequence). V was trimmed by 9 bases and J by 0 bases, leaving 12 bases between them. This CDR3 reads CATGGPYSNQPQHF. CDR3 bases: TGTGCCACGGGGGGCCCTTATAGCAATCAGCCCCAGCATTTT.